One sample yielded the 13 T cell receptor beta chains listed below, sequenced in a study of T cells in women clearing cervical HPV infection. The protocol was immunoSEQ multiplex PCR, while the TCRdb copy is restricted to in-frame clones and leaves out a portion. Its table lists 31,000 or so clones. The sample consisted of blood buffy coat. Every receptor here comes from a woman between 18 and 70 years old with a cervical HPV16 infection that either progressed to CIN3+ or cleared (not recorded which).

With respect to this clone: The read falls 3 residues short of the CDR3 end, and the missing part is taken from the germline J gene. V gene TRBV7-2 combines with J gene TRBJ2-3; the D is unclear. In germline, CDR1 is SGHTA, CDR2 FQGNSA. V was pared by 5 bases and J by 1 base, with 7 bases between. There are 13 residues in the CDR3. Partial CDR3 DNA: TGTGCCAGCAGCCTGGCTCGCACAGATACG. Translating gives CASSLARTDT. The complete CDR3 protein is CASSLARTDTQYF.

As concerns this clone: Coverage ceases 3 residues before the CDR3 finishes, and the germline J gene fills in the end. The chain joins TRBV30 to TRBJ1-2, with D perhaps TRBD1 (5 bases). Germline V CDR1 and CDR2: GTSNPN, SVGIG (reference sequence). There are 14 residues in the CDR3. The DNA read from the CDR3 is TGTGCCTGGAGTGTGGGGGGATTCACAGATACC. It yields the protein CAWSVGGFTDT. The full CDR3 protein reads CAWSVGGFTDTYTF. The whole variable domain, filled in from reference TRBV30 and TRBJ1-2, reads SQTIHQWPATLVQPVGSPLSLECTVEGTSNPNLYWYRQAAGRGLQLLFYSVGIGQISSEVPQNLSASRPQDRQFILSSKKLLLSDSGFYLCAWSVGGFTDTYTFGSGTRLTVV.

As regards this clone: Read coverage stops 3 residues before the CDR3 terminus; the germline J gene supplies the remainder. The V gene is TRBV2, the J gene TRBJ1-2, with unresolved D. The CDR3 spans 16 residues. Germline CDR1 and CDR2: SNHLY and FYNNEI. The CDR3 sequence is CASSVLADSSYNDYTF. The covered CDR3 bases are TGTGCCAGCAGTGTTCTAGCGGACTCCTCCTACAATGAC.

A note on this clone: The sequenced fragment ends 3 residues before the CDR3 boundary, so the rest is inferred from the germline J gene. The chain is built from TRBV7-8 and TRBJ2-4; the match to TRBD2 covers 7 bases. Germline V gene lookup returns CDR1 SGHVS and CDR2 FQNEAQ. The CDR3 contains 17 residues. CDR3 region: CASSLSEGAGKRETQYF. Partial CDR3 DNA: TGTGCCAGCAGCTTAAGTGAGGGAGCGGGGAAAAGAGAGACT.

To note about this clone: The read terminates 3 residues ahead of where the CDR3 ends, so the germline J gene completes it. The rearrangement links TRBV20-1 to TRBJ2-3; 9 bases map to TRBD2. Germline CDR1 reads DFQATT; CDR2 reads SNEGSKA (reference sequence). CDR3 size: 15 residues. V trimming: 4 bases; J trimming: 2 bases; junction bases outside the gene matches: 7. The covered CDR3 bases are TGCAGTGCTAAAGATGCTAGCGGGGCCACAGATACG. Protein sequence: CSAKDASGATDT. The whole CDR3 protein is CSAKDASGATDTQYF.

As for this clone: The read finishes 3 residues shy of the CDR3 end, and the germline J gene is used to complete it. This sequence joins TRBV18 and TRBJ2-7; 12 bases line up with TRBD1. Germline CDR1 KGHSH, CDR2 LQKENI. This CDR3 contains 14 residues. V shed 3 bases, J shed 6 bases, and the junction held 3 bases outside the gene matches. The covered CDR3 bases are TGTGCCAGCTCACCTCGGGACAGGGGGCGCGAG. It codes for CASSPRDRGRE. The entire CDR3 is CASSPRDRGREQYF.

As concerns this clone: The CDR3 end falls 3 residues outside the read, so it is completed with the germline J gene. The gene calls are TRBV7-8 and TRBJ2-1; possibly TRBD2 for D (6 bases). Germline loops: CDR1 SGHVS, CDR2 FQNEAQ. The CDR3 consists of 14 residues. Trimming removed 5 bases from V and 6 bases from J, with 14 bases in between. CDR3 DNA (partial): TGTGCCAGCAGCCCCCTGACTAGGGCCAATGAG. Translating it yields CASSPLTRANE. The complete CDR3 reads CASSPLTRANEQFF.

Turning to this clone: The missing CDR3 end, 3 residues past where the read stops, is filled in from the germline J gene. The rearrangement uses TRBV5-8 and TRBJ2-3; possible D gene TRBD1, 6 bases. The CDR3 length is 14 residues. Germline lookup yields CDR1 SGHTS and CDR2 YDEGEE. V shed 2 bases and J shed 1 base, with 8 bases lying between them. CDR3 DNA, as far as it was read: TGTGCCAGCAGCTTAAGACAGGGCACAGATACG. Translated: CASSLRQGTDT. The CDR3 reads in full as CASSLRQGTDTQYF.

Points on this clone: The CDR3 end is not reached by the read, which stops 3 residues before it; the germline J gene fills it in. The chain couples TRBV20-1 to TRBJ1-6; possibly TRBD1 for D (5 bases). The germline CDR1 and CDR2 sequences are DFQATT and SNEGSKA (reference sequence). The CDR3 is 14 amino acids. V was pared by 1 base and J by 10 bases, with 14 bases between. The CDR3: CSARVGHDGSPLHF. The DNA read from the CDR3 is TGCAGTGCTAGAGTTGGACATGATGGATCACCC.

A note on this clone: The read terminates 3 residues before the CDR3 end, so the remaining end is supplied by the germline J gene. The chain joins TRBV5-6 to TRBJ1-4; 10 nucleotides match TRBD1. CDR3 length: 15 amino acids. After removal of 4 bases from V and 1 base from J, the junction contained 1 base not matched to a gene. The germline CDR1 and CDR2 sequences are SGHDT and YYEEEE. CDR3 DNA, as far as it was read: TGTGCCAGCAGCCGGACAGGGGGAACTAATGAAAAA. As protein: CASSRTGGTNEK. The whole CDR3 reads CASSRTGGTNEKLFF.

A remark on this clone: The read stops 3 residues short of the end of the CDR3; the missing end is completed from the germline J gene. V usage is TRBV20-1 and J usage is TRBJ1-2, with 7 bases that match TRBD1. The CDR3 extends over 14 amino acids. The junction had 9 bases not matched to a gene; V was cut back by 4 bases and J by 4 bases. The germline V gene encodes CDR1 DFQATT and CDR2 SNEGSKA (reference sequence). CDR3 sequence: CSAKNRGITYGYTF. The sequenced part of the CDR3 DNA is TGCAGTGCTAAAAACAGGGGAATCACCTATGGC.

Comments on this clone: The read ends 3 residues early relative to the CDR3; the germline J gene fills the gap. The V gene is TRBV11-2, the J gene TRBJ1-5, with D possibly matching TRBD1 (5 bases). V dropped 5 bases and J dropped 6 bases, with 8 bases sitting between them. This CDR3 region has 12 residues. Germline CDR1 and CDR2: SGHAT and FQNNGV. CDR3: CASSNQGQPQHF. The CDR3 bases that were read are TGTGCCAGCAGCAACCAGGGTCAGCCC.

About this clone: The CDR3 end lies 3 residues beyond the end of the read and is filled in from the germline J gene. The chain recombines TRBV29-1 with TRBJ1-2; 10 bases agree with TRBD1. J was trimmed by 7 bases and V by 5 bases; bases with no gene match: 1. Germline CDR1 is SQVTM and CDR2 is ANQGSEA. CDR3 length: 11 amino acids. CDR3 residues: CSVRDRGGYTF. The CDR3 DNA, read in part, is TGCAGCGTTCGGGACAGGGGTGGC.